A single sample is the source of the 30 T cell receptor beta chains below, sequenced in a study of T cells in Graves' hyperthyroidism and ophthalmopathy. Amplified TCR beta CDR3 regions came from RNA transcripts. First-round RT-PCR of the TCR CDR3 relied on the HTBI primer set. A single record per CDR3 protein comes from TCRdb applying MiXCR to the multiplex PCR reads. Here the sample spans around 500,000 distinct CDR3 sequences, 14% being singletons. Specimen: blood. The receptors here all came from a woman between 40 and 55 years old with Graves' hyperthyroidism.

This clonotype was recorded a few times. V usage is TRBV6-1 and J usage is TRBJ2-4, with D tentatively TRBD2 (5 bases). This CDR3 comprises 16 residues. Trimming stripped 6 bases from V and 1 base from J, with 16 bases between. Germline CDR1 and CDR2: MNHNS and SASEGT. CDR3 amino acids: CASSPLGGMAKNIQYF. CDR3 DNA: TGTGCCAGCAGCCCCCTTGGAGGAATGGCCAAAAACATTCAGTACTTC.

In its sample, this clonotype was seen many times. This CDR3 is CASKIVHSGANVLTF. CDR3 sequence (DNA): TGTGCCAGCAAGATAGTTCACTCTGGGGCCAACGTCCTGACTTTC. This chain links TRBV12-3 or TRBV12-4 with TRBJ2-6, with no clear D. The CDR3 runs 15 residues. The V end lost 7 bases, the J end lost 0 bases, and 10 bases lay between the germline ends.

This clonotype turned up a few times. CDR3 protein: CAWSGTGTQETQYF. CDR3 nucleotides: TGTGCCTGGAGTGGCACGGGGACCCAAGAGACCCAGTACTTC. The rearrangement joins TRBV30 to TRBJ2-5, with D perhaps assigned TRBD1 or TRBD2 (5 bases each). The germline V gene has CDR1 GTSNPN and CDR2 SVGIG (reference sequence). This CDR3 has 14 amino acids. The V and J ends lost 1 base and 1 base respectively, with 10 bases between them.

This clonotype has more than one count but fewer than ten. V gene TRBV9 combines with J gene TRBJ2-7; 11 nucleotides agree with TRBD2. V shed 4 bases, J shed 6 bases, and the junction held 6 bases outside the gene matches. Germline V gene data show CDR1 as SGDLS and CDR2 as YYNGEE. The CDR3 runs 14 residues. This CDR3 is CASSTEGTSGEQYF. The DNA for the CDR3 is TGTGCCAGCAGCACCGAGGGGACTAGCGGCGAGCAGTACTTC.

This clonotype has a count of ten or more. The rearrangement uses TRBV3-1 and TRBJ1-2, with 7 bases aligning to TRBD1. The germline V gene has CDR1 LGHDT and CDR2 YNNKEL (reference sequence). CDR3 length: 15 amino acids. Losses at the gene ends were 1 base for V and 1 base for J; bases not matched to a gene: 3. The CDR3 loop is CASSQGQGLNYGYTF. In nucleotides, the CDR3 is TGTGCCAGCAGCCAAGGACAGGGTCTTAACTATGGCTACACCTTC. The full variable domain, in which reference TRBV3-1 and TRBJ1-2 provide the parts outside the CDR3, is DTAVSQTPKYLVTQMGNDKSIKCEQNLGHDTMYWYKQDSKKFLKIMFSYNNKELIINETVPNRFSPKSPDKAHLNLHINSLELGDSAVYFCASSQGQGLNYGYTFGSGTRLTVV.

This clonotype appeared a few times. The chain uses TRBV20-1 and TRBJ2-7, with D maybe TRBD1 (6 bases). V was cut by 2 bases and J by 2 bases, with 10 bases left in between. The CDR3 runs 13 residues. The germline V gene has CDR1 DFQATT and CDR2 SNEGSKA (reference sequence). The chain's CDR3 is CSARPGQTYEQYF. CDR3 in DNA: TGCAGTGCTAGACCGGGACAAACCTACGAGCAGTACTTC.

This clonotype was seen many times. The DNA of the CDR3 is TGTGCCAGCAGCCGTGACAGGAGCTCCTACAATGAGCAGTTCTTC. Its protein is CASSRDRSSYNEQFF. The chain joins TRBV12-3 or TRBV12-4 to TRBJ2-1; D possibly corresponds to TRBD1 (6 bases). The V end lost 6 bases, the J end lost 0 bases, and 12 bases lay between the germline ends. This CDR3 has 15 amino acids.

The chain employs TRBV11-2 and TRBJ2-1; 9 bases agree with TRBD2. Germline V lookup: CDR1 SGHAT, CDR2 FQNNGV. V trimming: 2 bases; J trimming: 0 bases; junction bases outside the gene matches: 8. This CDR3 contains 18 residues. For the CDR3, the DNA is TGTGCCAGCAGCTTATCCCTAGCGGGACCGAGCTCCTACAATGAGCAGTTCTTC. Translating it yields CASSLSLAGPSSYNEQFF.

This clonotype was seen ten or more times. The chain couples TRBV11-2 to TRBJ1-3; D uncertain. The CDR3 is 14 residues long. V lost 3 bases and J 2 bases, leaving 8 bases between the germline ends. Germline V gene lookup returns CDR1 SGHAT and CDR2 FQNNGV. The CDR3 protein is CASSFGMTGNTIYF. Written as DNA, the CDR3 is TGTGCCAGCAGCTTTGGAATGACTGGAAACACCATATATTTT.

Ten or more counts support this clonotype. V is TRBV3-1 and J is TRBJ1-1; D is undetermined. Germline loops: CDR1 LGHDT, CDR2 YNNKEL (reference sequence). The CDR3 totals 13 residues. V was trimmed by 1 base and J by 11 bases, leaving 14 bases between them. The DNA for the CDR3 is TGTGCCAGCAGCCAAGGGCAGCCCCCATGGGCTTTCTTT. It encodes CASSQGQPPWAFF.

The chain couples TRBV19 to TRBJ2-6, with D unresolved. This CDR3 spans 15 amino acids. The V end lost 4 bases, the J end lost 1 base, and 8 bases lay between the germline ends. In germline, CDR1 is LNHDA, CDR2 SQIVND (reference sequence). In DNA form, the CDR3 reads TGTGCCAGTAGTAAGGGCCAATCTGGGGCCAACGTCCTGACTTTC. Protein sequence: CASSKGQSGANVLTF.

Many counts were recorded for this clonotype. The chain uses TRBV3-1 and TRBJ1-3, with no clear D. V lost 1 base and J lost 4, with 14 bases in between. Germline V CDR1 and CDR2: LGHDT, YNNKEL (reference sequence). CDR3 length equals 16 residues. CDR3 sequence reads: CASSQGGRVSGNTIYF. CDR3 bases: TGTGCCAGCAGCCAAGGAGGAAGGGTTTCCGGAAACACCATATATTTT.

This chain uses TRBV18 with TRBJ2-6; D possibly matches TRBD1 or TRBD2 (5 bases each). This CDR3 is built from 15 residues. Germline lookup yields CDR1 KGHSH and CDR2 LQKENI. The V and J ends lost 4 bases and 3 bases respectively, with 10 bases between them. The CDR3 sequence is CASSHQGDGANVLTF. CDR3 coding DNA: TGTGCCAGCTCACACCAGGGAGATGGGGCCAACGTCCTGACTTTC.

This clonotype came up many times. The genes are TRBV6-1 and TRBJ1-5; D unresolved. Trimming left V 3 bases short and J 4 bases short, with 16 bases between. The CDR3 totals 16 residues. Germline CDR1 is MNHNS and CDR2 is SASEGT. The CDR3 sequence: CASSDFVGALNQPQHF. The DNA of the CDR3 is TGTGCCAGCAGTGATTTTGTCGGTGCACTAAATCAGCCCCAGCATTTT.

The chain has TRBV5-4 and TRBJ2-1, with TRBD2 identical over 9 bases. This CDR3 spans 15 amino acids. The germline gives CDR1 SGHNT, CDR2 YYREEE (reference sequence). The trim removed 4 bases at V and 2 bases at J, leaving 4 bases unmatched. The CDR3 DNA is TGTGCCAGCAGCCGTCCTAGCGGGGCCTACAATGAGCAGTTCTTC. Its protein is CASSRPSGAYNEQFF.

This clonotype came up many times. This chain joins TRBV30 and TRBJ1-5, with no clear D. Germline assignment: CDR1 GTSNPN and CDR2 SVGIG (reference sequence). Trimming stripped 0 bases from V and 2 bases from J, with 11 bases between. CDR3 length: 15 amino acids. CDR3 sequence: CAWSVAGLGNQPQHF. CDR3 nucleotides: TGTGCCTGGAGTGTCGCGGGGTTGGGCAATCAGCCCCAGCATTTT.

The V call is TRBV28, the J call TRBJ1-5; maybe TRBD1 (6 bases). This CDR3 has 18 residues. Per the germline V gene, CDR1 is MDHEN and CDR2 is SYDVKM. Between the trimmed V and J ends, which lost 5 bases and 0 bases, there was a span of 20 bases. DNA for the CDR3: TGTGCCAGCAGTCACGACGGGGGGCACACTTATAGCAATCAGCCCCAGCATTTT. Protein sequence: CASSHDGGHTYSNQPQHF. Complete variable domain (other parts from reference TRBV28 and TRBJ1-5): DVKVTQSSRYLVKRTGEKVFLECVQDMDHENMFWYRQDPGLGLRLIYFSYDVKMKEKGDIPEGYSVSREKKERFSLILESASTNQTSMYLCASSHDGGHTYSNQPQHFGDGTRLSIL.

The J gene is TRBJ2-3, the V gene TRBV7-3; unclear D gene. Germline lookup yields CDR1 SGHTA and CDR2 FQGTGA. The V end lost 4 bases, the J end lost 3 bases, and 8 bases lay between the germline ends. The CDR3 is 13 amino acids. The CDR3 loop reads CASSSIITDTQYF. CDR3 in DNA: TGTGCCAGCAGCTCGATTATTACAGATACGCAGTATTTT.

In this sample, this clonotype turned up many times. This rearrangement joins TRBV7-2 to TRBJ2-2, with 8 bases identical to TRBD2. The CDR3 has 16 amino acids. Germline CDR1 and CDR2: SGHTA and FQGNSA. Trimming removed 5 bases from V and 6 bases from J; junction bases left unmatched: 11. In DNA, the CDR3 is TGTGCCAGCAGCATAACCGGGACTAGAGGGTCCGGGGAGCTGTTTTTT. This gives the protein CASSITGTRGSGELFF.

This clonotype was counted ten times or more. This chain uses TRBV20-1 with TRBJ2-2; 7 bases match TRBD2. Germline trimming cut 3 bases from V and 1 base from J; bases unmatched to any gene: 5. The CDR3 totals 15 residues. The germline gives CDR1 DFQATT, CDR2 SNEGSKA (reference sequence). The DNA of the CDR3 is TGCAGTGCTAGTTCGACTAGCCAGAACACCGGGGAGCTGTTTTTT. This sequence encodes CSASSTSQNTGELFF.

The rearrangement uses TRBV6-1 and TRBJ2-7; 11 positions agree with TRBD2. There are 18 residues in the CDR3. The V gene end was trimmed by 4 bases and the J gene end by 4 bases; junction bases not matched to a gene: 15. From germline, CDR1 is MNHNS and CDR2 SASEGT. CDR3 nucleotide sequence: TGTGCCAGCAGTGCCGTTATGGTTTGGACTAGCGGGCATTACGAGCAGTACTTC. Its translation is CASSAVMVWTSGHYEQYF.

There are many counts of this clonotype. This chain connects TRBV5-1 to TRBJ2-1; 10 nucleotides align to TRBD1. The CDR3 spans 15 residues. Germline V gives CDR1 SGHRS, CDR2 YFSETQ. The V gene end was trimmed by 1 base and the J gene end by 4 bases; junction bases not matched to a gene: 2. CDR3 DNA sequence: TGCGCCAGCAGCTTGCGGGACAGGGGATACAATGAGCAGTTCTTC. This translates into CASSLRDRGYNEQFF. Complete variable domain (other parts from reference TRBV5-1 and TRBJ2-1): KAGVTQTPRYLIKTRGQQVTLSCSPISGHRSVSWYQQTPGQGLQFLFEYFSETQRNKGNFPGRFSGRQFSNSRSEMNVSTLELGDSALYLCASSLRDRGYNEQFFGPGTRLTVL.

The V gene is TRBV12-3 or TRBV12-4, the J gene TRBJ1-3; D gene ambiguous. V was cut by 1 base and J by 0 bases, with 1 base left in between. The CDR3 has 13 amino acids. CDR3 sequence: CASSLVSGNTIYF. As DNA, the CDR3 is TGTGCCAGCAGTTTAGTCTCTGGAAACACCATATATTTT.

This clonotype was detected many times. The chain recombines TRBV30 with TRBJ1-3; 9 nucleotides agree with TRBD1. This CDR3 has 16 residues. With V trimmed by 4 bases and J by 0 bases, 7 bases remained unmatched. The V gene's germline CDR1 is GTSNPN and CDR2 SVGIG (reference sequence). In DNA, the CDR3 is TGTGCCTGGAACCCCGGACAGGGGATCTCTGGAAACACCATATATTTT. It encodes CAWNPGQGISGNTIYF.

This clonotype was seen a handful of times. The V gene is TRBV5-1, the J gene TRBJ1-6; possibly TRBD1 for D (5 bases). The ends were cut back, 4 bases at V and 3 bases at J, with 11 bases in the middle. The CDR3 runs 15 residues. Per the germline V gene, CDR1 is SGHRS and CDR2 is YFSETQ. The CDR3 region is CASSPWGDYNSPLHF. In DNA form, the CDR3 reads TGCGCCAGCAGCCCCTGGGGCGACTATAATTCACCCCTCCACTTT.

The V gene is TRBV3-1, the J gene TRBJ2-1; D is tentatively TRBD1 or TRBD2 (6 bases each). V was trimmed by 5 bases and J by 9 bases, leaving 20 bases between them. CDR1 LGHDT and CDR2 YNNKEL come from the germline V gene (reference sequence). The length of the CDR3 is 15 residues. CDR3: CASSVEGGMTSEQFF. The CDR3 DNA reads as TGTGCCAGCAGCGTGGAAGGGGGGATGACTAGTGAGCAGTTCTTC.

The table lists this clonotype with a few counts. V is TRBV7-9 and J is TRBJ1-2; possibly TRBD1 for D (5 bases). CDR1 and CDR2 from the germline V gene are SEHNR and FQNEAQ (reference sequence). V lost 5 bases and J lost 1, with 14 bases in between. CDR3 size: 15 residues. This CDR3 is CASSATGQNNYGYTF. In DNA form, the CDR3 reads TGTGCCAGCAGCGCAACGGGGCAGAATAACTATGGCTACACCTTC.

This clonotype was seen ten or more times. The chain links TRBV5-1 to TRBJ2-2, with no clear D. Germline V lookup: CDR1 SGHRS, CDR2 YFSETQ. Trimming took 1 base from V and 0 from J, leaving 7 bases between them. The CDR3 spans 15 residues. DNA for the CDR3: TGCGCCAGCAGCTTGAACAGCGCGAACACCGGGGAGCTGTTTTTT. Translated: CASSLNSANTGELFF.

The V call is TRBV6-1, the J call TRBJ2-2; D unclear. Trimming cost V 7 bases and J 4 bases, with 10 bases left between them. The germline V gene encodes CDR1 MNHNS and CDR2 SASEGT. This CDR3 contains 13 residues. CDR3 sequence reads: CASKGEITGELFF. The DNA for the CDR3 is TGTGCCAGCAAAGGAGAGATCACCGGGGAGCTGTTTTTT.

This clonotype was counted at least ten times. The V gene is TRBV20-1, the J gene TRBJ2-7; 10 bases match TRBD2. The CDR3 runs 16 residues. V shed 0 bases, J shed 5 bases, and the junction held 10 bases outside the gene matches. Germline V gives CDR1 DFQATT, CDR2 SNEGSKA (reference sequence). CDR3 loop: CSARDVASGSLNEQYF. For the CDR3, the DNA is TGCAGTGCTAGAGATGTGGCTAGCGGGAGTCTCAACGAGCAGTACTTC.